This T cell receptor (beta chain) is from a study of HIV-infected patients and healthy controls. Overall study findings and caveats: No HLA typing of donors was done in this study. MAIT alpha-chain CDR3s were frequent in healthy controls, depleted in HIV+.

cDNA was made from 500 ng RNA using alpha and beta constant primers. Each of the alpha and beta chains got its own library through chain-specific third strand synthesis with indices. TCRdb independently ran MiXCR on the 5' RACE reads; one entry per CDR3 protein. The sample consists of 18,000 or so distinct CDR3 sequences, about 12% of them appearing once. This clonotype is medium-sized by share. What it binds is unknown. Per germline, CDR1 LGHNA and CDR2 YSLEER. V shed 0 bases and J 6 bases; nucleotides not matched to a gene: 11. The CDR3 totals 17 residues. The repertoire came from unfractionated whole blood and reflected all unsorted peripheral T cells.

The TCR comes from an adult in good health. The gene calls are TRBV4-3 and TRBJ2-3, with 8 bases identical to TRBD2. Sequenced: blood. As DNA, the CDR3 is TGCGCCAGCAGCCAAGATACGGCGGGGGGCTTGGCGGATACGCAGTATTTT. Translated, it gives CASSQDTAGGLADTQYF.